This TCR beta chain was found in a study of cytomegalovirus exposure and HLA in healthy donors. In this sample, this clone turned up a few times. J lost 11 bases, V lost 6 bases, and 15 bases had no gene match. CDR1 is SGHTA and CDR2 is FQGNSA in the germline V gene. This CDR3 has 14 amino acids. The primer mix had 60 Vbeta and 13 Jbeta primers. Data came from immunoSEQ multiplex PCR; TCRdb stores just in-frame clones and leaves some out. The repertoire consists of around 130,000 clones, with roughly 70% occurring once and the leading ten covering around 2.1%. Sequencing was carried out using PBMCs. The chain combines TRBV7-2 with TRBJ2-5; 7 nucleotides align to TRBD1. The receptor's source is a woman in her forties in good health and CMV-seropositive. The DNA of the CDR3 is TGTGCCAGCAGTCGGAACAGGGGACAAGGGGAGCAGTACTTC. Residues: CASSRNRGQGEQYF.